This T cell receptor (beta chain) was captured in a study of T-cell memory formation after mild COVID-19. 5'RACE with constant-segment primers built TCRalpha and TCRbeta cDNA libraries with UMIs. TCRdb re-called the 5' RACE reads through MiXCR, storing one row per CDR3 protein. This table holds 400,000 to 500,000 distinct CDR3 sequences, 15% to 20% found once. Trimming cost V 1 base and J 2 bases, with 8 bases left between them. This CDR3 is 13 amino acids long. Germline CDR1 reads DFQATT; CDR2 reads SNEGSKA (reference sequence). Material: PBMCs or a T cell subset sorted from them (not recorded which). This clonotype was obtained from an adult woman who had mild COVID-19 (a few samples of this study predate the infection). Cell type and time point are not known. The chain has TRBV20-1 and TRBJ1-2; TRBD1 might be the D (5 bases). CDR3 DNA: TGCAGTGCTAGAGCAGCAGGGAACTATGGCTACACCTTC. Protein product: CSARAAGNYGYTF.